This T cell receptor (beta chain) was sequenced for a study of blood T cell repertoires in COVID-19. Study overall: There were acute and convalescent COVID-19 samples, and they came from the United States, Italy and Spain.

Individuals drawn from 24 US areas were about 18 to 100 years old. Recovery among Cohort 3 donors was established by two negative PCRs, clearance, or symptom resolution. TCRdb keeps only in-frame clones here, not all; method: immunoSEQ multiplex PCR. The table records roughly 500,000 clones, approximately 86% of them present only once. With 0 bases clipped from V and 7 bases from J, the junction kept 6 bases outside the gene matches. Germline assignment: CDR1 SGHKS and CDR2 YYEKEE (reference sequence). CDR3 size: 15 residues. The source material was PBMCs or T cells enriched from blood (not recorded which). The V and J genes are TRBV5-5 and TRBJ1-4; 7 positions match TRBD1. The receptor was isolated from a woman in her fifties or sixties who had recovered from COVID-19. In DNA form, the CDR3 reads TGTGCCAGCAGCTTGGTGCAGGGGGATGTTGAAAAACTGTTTTTT. This sequence encodes CASSLVQGDVEKLFF.